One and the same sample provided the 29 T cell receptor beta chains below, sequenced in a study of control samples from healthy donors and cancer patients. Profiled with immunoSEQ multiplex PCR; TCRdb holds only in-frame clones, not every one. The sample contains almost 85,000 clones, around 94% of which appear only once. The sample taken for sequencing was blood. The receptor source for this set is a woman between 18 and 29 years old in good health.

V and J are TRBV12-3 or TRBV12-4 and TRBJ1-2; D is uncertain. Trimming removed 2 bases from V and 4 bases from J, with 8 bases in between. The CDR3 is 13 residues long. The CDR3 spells CASSLLVGYGYTF. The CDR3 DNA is TGTGCCAGCAGTTTATTGGTCGGCTATGGCTACACCTTC.

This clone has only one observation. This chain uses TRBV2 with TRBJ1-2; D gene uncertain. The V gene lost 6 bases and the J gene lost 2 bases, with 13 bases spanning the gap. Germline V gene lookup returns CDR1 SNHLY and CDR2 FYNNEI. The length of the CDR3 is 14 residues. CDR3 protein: CASRLMAENYGYTF. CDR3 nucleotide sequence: TGTGCCAGCAGGCTAATGGCGGAGAACTATGGCTACACCTTC.

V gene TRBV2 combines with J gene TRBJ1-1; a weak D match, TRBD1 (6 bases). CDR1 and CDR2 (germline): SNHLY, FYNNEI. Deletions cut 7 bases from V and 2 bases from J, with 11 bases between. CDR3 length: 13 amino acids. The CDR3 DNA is TGTGCCAGCAACAGGGATTCAAACACTGAAGCTTTCTTT. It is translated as CASNRDSNTEAFF. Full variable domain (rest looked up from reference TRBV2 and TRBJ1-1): EPEVTQTPSHQVTQMGQEVILRCVPISNHLYFYWYRQILGQKVEFLVSFYNNEISEKSEIFDDQFSVERPDGSNFTLKIRSTKLEDSAMYFCASNRDSNTEAFFGQGTRLTVV.

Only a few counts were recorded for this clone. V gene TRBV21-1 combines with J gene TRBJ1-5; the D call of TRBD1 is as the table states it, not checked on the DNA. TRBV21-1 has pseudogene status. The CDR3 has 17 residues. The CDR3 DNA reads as TGTGCCAGCAGCAAAACAGGGGGCAAGGGTAGCAATCAGCCCCAGCATTTT. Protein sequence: CASSKTGGKGSNQPQHF.

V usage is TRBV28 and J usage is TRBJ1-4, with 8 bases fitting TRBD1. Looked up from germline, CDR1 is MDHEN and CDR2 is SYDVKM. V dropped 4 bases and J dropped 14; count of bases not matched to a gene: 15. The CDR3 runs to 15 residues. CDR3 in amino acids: CASSSYRPTGATLFF. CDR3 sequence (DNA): TGTGCCAGCAGTTCCTACAGACCGACAGGGGCAACTCTGTTTTTT.

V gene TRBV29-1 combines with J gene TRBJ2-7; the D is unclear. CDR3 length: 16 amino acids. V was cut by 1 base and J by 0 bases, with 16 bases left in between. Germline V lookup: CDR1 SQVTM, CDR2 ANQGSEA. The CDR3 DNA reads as TGCAGCGTTGAAGGGGCGCCAGGTCTTTCCTCCTACGAGCAGTACTTC. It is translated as CSVEGAPGLSSYEQYF.

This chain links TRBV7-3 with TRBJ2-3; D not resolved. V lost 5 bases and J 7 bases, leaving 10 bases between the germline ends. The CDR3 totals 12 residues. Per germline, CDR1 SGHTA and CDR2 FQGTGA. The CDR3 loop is CASSADRYTQYF. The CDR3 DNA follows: TGTGCCAGCAGCGCAGACCGTTATACGCAGTATTTT.

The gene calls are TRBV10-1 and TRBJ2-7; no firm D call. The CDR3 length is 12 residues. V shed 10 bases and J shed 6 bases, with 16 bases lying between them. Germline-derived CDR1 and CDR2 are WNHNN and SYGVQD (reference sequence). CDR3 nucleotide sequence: TGCGCCAACCCCGCAGTAGGCACCGAGCAGTACTTC. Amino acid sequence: CANPAVGTEQYF.

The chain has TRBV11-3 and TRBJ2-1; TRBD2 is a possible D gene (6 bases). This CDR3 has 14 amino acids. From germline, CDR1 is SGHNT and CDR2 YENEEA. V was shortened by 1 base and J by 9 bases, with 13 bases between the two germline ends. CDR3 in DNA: TGTGCCAGCAGCTTAGGCGGCGGGATAGTTGAGCAGTTCTTC. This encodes CASSLGGGIVEQFF.

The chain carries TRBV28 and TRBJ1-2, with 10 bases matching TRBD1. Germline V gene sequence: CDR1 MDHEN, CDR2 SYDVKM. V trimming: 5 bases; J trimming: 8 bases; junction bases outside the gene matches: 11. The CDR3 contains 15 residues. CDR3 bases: TGTGCCAGCAGTCCCGTAGACAGGGGGCGCATAGGCTACACCTTC. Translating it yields CASSPVDRGRIGYTF.

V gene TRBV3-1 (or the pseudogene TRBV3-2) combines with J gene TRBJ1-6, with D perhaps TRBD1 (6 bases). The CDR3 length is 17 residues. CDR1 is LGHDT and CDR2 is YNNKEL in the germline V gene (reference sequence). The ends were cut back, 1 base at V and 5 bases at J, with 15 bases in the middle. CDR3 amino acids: CASSQVAGQGNNSPLHF. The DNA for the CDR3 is TGTGCCAGCAGCCAAGTAGCAGGGCAGGGGAATAATTCACCCCTCCACTTT.

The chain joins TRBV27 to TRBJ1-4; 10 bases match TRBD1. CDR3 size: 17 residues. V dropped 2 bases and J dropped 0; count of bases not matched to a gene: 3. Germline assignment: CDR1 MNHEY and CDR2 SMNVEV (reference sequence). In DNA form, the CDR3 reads TGTGCCAGCAGTTTACTTGGACAGGGGGCAACTAATGAAAAACTGTTTTTT. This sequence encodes CASSLLGQGATNEKLFF.

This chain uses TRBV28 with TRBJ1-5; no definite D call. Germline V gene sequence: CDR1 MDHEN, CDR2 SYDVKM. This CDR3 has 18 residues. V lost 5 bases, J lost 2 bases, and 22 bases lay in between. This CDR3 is CASSPPPGWGSGNQPQHF. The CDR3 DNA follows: TGTGCCAGCAGTCCTCCCCCGGGATGGGGAAGTGGCAATCAGCCCCAGCATTTT.

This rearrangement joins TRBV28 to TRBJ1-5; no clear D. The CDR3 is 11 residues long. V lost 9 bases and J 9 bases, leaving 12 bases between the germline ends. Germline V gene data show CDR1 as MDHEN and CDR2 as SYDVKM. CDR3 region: CARSRFPPQHF. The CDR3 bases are TGTGCCAGGAGTCGCTTTCCGCCCCAGCATTTT.

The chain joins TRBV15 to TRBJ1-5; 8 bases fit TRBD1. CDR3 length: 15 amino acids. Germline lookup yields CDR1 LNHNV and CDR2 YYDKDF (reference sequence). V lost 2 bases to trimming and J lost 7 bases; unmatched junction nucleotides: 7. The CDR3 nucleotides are TGTGCCACCAGCAGATGGACAGGGCCTGGGCAGCCCCAGCATTTT. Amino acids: CATSRWTGPGQPQHF.

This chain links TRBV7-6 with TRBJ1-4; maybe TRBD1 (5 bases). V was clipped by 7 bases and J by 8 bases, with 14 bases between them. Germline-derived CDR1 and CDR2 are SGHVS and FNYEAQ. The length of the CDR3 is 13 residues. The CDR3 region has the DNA TGTGCCAGCAACCCCAGACAGACGGAAAAACTGTTTTTT. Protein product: CASNPRQTEKLFF. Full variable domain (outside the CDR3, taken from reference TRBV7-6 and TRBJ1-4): GAGVSQSPRYKVTKRGQDVALRCDPISGHVSLYWYRQALGQGPEFLTYFNYEAQQDKSGLPNDRFSAERPEGSISTLTIQRTEQRDSAMYRCASNPRQTEKLFFGSGTQLSVL.

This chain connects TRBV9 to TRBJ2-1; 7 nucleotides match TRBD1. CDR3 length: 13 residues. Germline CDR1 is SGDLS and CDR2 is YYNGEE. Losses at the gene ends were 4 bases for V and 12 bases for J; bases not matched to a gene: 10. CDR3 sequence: CASSRLADRVQFF. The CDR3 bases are TGTGCCAGCAGCCGTTTGGCCGACAGGGTGCAGTTCTTC.

The CDR3 nucleotides are TGTGCCATCAGTGGCGACAGGGTTCACACTGAAGCTTTCTTT. Translation: CAISGDRVHTEAFF. This chain connects TRBV10-3 to TRBJ1-1; 7 positions agree with TRBD1. The CDR3 sequence is 14 residues long. The trim removed 4 bases at V and 3 bases at J, leaving 5 bases unmatched. Germline-derived CDR1 and CDR2 are ENHRY and SYGVKD.

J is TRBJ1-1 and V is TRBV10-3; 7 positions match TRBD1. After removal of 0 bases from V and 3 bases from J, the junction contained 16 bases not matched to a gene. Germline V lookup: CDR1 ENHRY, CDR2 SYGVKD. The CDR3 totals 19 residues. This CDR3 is CAISESFGRGFDRDTEAFF. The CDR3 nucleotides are TGTGCCATCAGTGAGTCGTTCGGCAGGGGGTTCGATCGCGACACTGAAGCTTTCTTT.

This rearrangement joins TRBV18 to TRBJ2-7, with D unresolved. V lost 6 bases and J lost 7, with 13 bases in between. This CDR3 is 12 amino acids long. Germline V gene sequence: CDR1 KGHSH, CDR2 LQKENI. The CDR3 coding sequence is TGTGCCAGCTCTCCCCTTCCCCGGGAGCAGTACTTC. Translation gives CASSPLPREQYF.

For the CDR3, the DNA is TGTGCCAGCAGTTACTTATGGGTGGGCACTGAAGCTTTCTTT. Translation gives CASSYLWVGTEAFF. The V and J genes are TRBV6-5 and TRBJ1-1; D is undetermined. Deletions cut 1 base from V and 4 bases from J, with 10 bases between. Germline V gene sequence: CDR1 MNHEY, CDR2 SVGAGI. The CDR3 runs to 14 residues.

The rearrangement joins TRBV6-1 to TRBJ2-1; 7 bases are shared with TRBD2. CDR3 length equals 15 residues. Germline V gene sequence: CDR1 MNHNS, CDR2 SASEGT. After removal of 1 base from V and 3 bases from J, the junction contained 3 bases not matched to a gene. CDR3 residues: CASSEGLAVYNEQFF. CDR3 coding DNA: TGTGCCAGCAGTGAAGGTCTAGCGGTCTACAATGAGCAGTTCTTC.

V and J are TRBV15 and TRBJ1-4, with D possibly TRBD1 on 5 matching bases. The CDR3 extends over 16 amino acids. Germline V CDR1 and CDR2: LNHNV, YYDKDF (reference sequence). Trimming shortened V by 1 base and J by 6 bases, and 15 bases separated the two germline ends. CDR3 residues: CATSRGLGGRYEKLFF. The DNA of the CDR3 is TGTGCCACCAGCAGAGGCCTGGGGGGGAGGTATGAAAAACTGTTTTTT.

The CDR3: CASSKGQGETQYF. CDR3 coding DNA: TGCGCCAGCAGTAAAGGACAGGGCGAGACCCAGTACTTC. V gene TRBV5-1 combines with J gene TRBJ2-5; 8 bases match TRBD1. CDR3 size: 13 residues. Germline V gene lookup returns CDR1 SGHRS and CDR2 YFSETQ. The V and J ends lost 5 bases and 5 bases, in that order; junction bases with no gene match: 5.

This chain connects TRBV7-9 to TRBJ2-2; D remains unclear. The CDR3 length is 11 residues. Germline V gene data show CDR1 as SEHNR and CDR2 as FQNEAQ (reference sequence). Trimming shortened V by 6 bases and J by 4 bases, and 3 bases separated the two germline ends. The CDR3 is CASSLTGELFF. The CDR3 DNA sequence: TGTGCCAGCAGTCTCACCGGGGAGCTGTTTTTT.

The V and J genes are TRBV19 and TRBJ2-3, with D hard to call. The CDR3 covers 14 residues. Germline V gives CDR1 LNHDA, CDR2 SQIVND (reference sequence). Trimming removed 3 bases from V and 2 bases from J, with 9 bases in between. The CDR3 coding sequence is TGTGCCAGTAGTATTGACGGATCCACAGATACGCAGTATTTT. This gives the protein CASSIDGSTDTQYF.

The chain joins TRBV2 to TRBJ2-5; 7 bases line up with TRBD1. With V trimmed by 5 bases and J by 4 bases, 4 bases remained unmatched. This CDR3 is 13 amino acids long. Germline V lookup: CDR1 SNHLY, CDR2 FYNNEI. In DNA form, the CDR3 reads TGTGCCAGCAGTTCGGGACAGCGAGAGACCCAGTACTTC. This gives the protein CASSSGQRETQYF. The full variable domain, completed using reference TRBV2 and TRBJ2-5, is EPEVTQTPSHQVTQMGQEVILRCVPISNHLYFYWYRQILGQKVEFLVSFYNNEISEKSEIFDDQFSVERPDGSNFTLKIRSTKLEDSAMYFCASSSGQRETQYFGPGTRLLVL.

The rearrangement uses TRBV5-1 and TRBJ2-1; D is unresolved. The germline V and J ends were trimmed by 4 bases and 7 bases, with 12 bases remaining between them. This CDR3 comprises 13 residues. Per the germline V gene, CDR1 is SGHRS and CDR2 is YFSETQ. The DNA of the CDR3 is TGCGCCAGCAGCCAGGCCGAAAATAATGAGCAGTTCTTC. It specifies CASSQAENNEQFF.

CDR3: CASSQNPSGLYLEQYF. CDR3 coding DNA: TGTGCCAGCAGCCAGAACCCCTCGGGACTATATTTAGAACAGTACTTC. J is TRBJ2-7 and V is TRBV3-1 (or the pseudogene TRBV3-2); 7 nucleotides align to TRBD2. In germline, CDR1 is LGHDT, CDR2 YNNKEL (reference sequence). The length of the CDR3 is 16 residues. Trimming at V came to 3 bases and at J to 10 bases, leaving 18 bases not matched to a gene.